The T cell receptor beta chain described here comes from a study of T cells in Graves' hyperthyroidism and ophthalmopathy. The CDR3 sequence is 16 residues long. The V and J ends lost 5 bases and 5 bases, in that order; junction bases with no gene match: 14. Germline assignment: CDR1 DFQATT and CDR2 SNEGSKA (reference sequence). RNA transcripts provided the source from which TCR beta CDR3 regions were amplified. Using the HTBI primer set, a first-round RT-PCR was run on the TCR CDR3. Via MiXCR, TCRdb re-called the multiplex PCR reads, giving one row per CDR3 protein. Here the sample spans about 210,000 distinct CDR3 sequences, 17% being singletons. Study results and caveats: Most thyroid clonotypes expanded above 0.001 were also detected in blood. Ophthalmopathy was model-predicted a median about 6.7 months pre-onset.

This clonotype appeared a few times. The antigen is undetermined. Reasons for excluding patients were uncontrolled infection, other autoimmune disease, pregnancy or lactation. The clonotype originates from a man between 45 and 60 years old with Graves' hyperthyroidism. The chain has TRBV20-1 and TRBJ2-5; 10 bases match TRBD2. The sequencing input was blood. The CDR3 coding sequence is TGCAGTGCTGCCCCTCCAGCGGGAGGGCCGGGGGAGACCCAGTACTTC. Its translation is CSAAPPAGGPGETQYF.